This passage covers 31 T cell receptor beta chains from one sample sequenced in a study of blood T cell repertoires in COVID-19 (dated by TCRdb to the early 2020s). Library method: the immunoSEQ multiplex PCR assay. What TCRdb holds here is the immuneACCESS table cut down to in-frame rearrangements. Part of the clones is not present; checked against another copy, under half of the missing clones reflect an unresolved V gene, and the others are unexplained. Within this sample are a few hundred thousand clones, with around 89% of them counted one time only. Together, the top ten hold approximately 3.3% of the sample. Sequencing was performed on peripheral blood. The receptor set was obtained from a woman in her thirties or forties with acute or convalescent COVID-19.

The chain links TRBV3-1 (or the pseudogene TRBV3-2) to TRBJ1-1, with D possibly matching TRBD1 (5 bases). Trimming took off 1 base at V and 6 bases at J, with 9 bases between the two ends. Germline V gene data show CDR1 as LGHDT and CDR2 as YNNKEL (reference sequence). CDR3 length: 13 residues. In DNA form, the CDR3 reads TGTGCCAGCAGCCAAGGCAGGGTGGCTGAAGCTTTCTTT. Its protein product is CASSQGRVAEAFF.

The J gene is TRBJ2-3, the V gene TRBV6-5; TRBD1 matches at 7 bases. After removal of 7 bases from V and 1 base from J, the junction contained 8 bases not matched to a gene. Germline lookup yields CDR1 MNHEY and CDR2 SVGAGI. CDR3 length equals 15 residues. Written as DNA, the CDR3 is TGTGCCAGCACGAGAGACGGGACAGGCACAGATACGCAGTATTTT. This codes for CASTRDGTGTDTQYF.

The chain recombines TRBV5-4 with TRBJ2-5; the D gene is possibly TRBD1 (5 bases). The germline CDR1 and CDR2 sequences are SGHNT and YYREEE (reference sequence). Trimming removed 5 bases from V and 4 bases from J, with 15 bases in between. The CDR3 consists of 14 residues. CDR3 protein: CASSRESRGETQYF. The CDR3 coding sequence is TGTGCCAGCAGTCGCGAAAGTAGGGGAGAGACCCAGTACTTC.

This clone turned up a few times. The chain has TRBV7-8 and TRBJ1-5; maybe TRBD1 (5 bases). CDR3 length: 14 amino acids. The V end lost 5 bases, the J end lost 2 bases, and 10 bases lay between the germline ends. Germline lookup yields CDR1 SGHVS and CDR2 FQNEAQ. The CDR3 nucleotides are TGTGCCAGCAGCGCAGGGCACGGCAATCAGCCCCAGCATTTT. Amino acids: CASSAGHGNQPQHF. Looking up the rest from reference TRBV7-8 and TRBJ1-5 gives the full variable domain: GAGVSQSPRYKVAKRGQDVALRCDPISGHVSLFWYQQALGQGPEFLTYFQNEAQLDKSGLPSDRFFAERPEGSVSTLKIQRTQQEDSAVYLCASSAGHGNQPQHFGDGTRLSIL.

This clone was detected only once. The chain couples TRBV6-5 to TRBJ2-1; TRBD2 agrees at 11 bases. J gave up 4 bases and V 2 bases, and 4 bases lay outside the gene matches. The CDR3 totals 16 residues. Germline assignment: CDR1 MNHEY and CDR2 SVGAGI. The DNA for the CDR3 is TGTGCCAGCAGTTACGCGACTAGCGGGGCGTACAATGAGCAGTTCTTC. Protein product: CASSYATSGAYNEQFF.

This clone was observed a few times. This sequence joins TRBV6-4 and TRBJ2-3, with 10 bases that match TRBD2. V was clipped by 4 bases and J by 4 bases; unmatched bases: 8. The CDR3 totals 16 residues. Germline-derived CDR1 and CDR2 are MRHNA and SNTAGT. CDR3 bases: TGTGCCAGCAGTGCCCGGAGCGGGGGGGCCCCAGATACGCAGTATTTT. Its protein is CASSARSGGAPDTQYF.

CDR3 residues: CASSLAMAGQTEAFF. CDR3 bases: TGCGCCAGCAGCTTGGCCATGGCAGGGCAAACTGAAGCTTTCTTT. This chain connects TRBV5-1 to TRBJ1-1, with D possibly matching TRBD1 (5 bases). From germline, CDR1 is SGHRS and CDR2 YFSETQ. V was trimmed by 0 bases and J by 5 bases, leaving 14 bases between them. The CDR3 has 15 residues.

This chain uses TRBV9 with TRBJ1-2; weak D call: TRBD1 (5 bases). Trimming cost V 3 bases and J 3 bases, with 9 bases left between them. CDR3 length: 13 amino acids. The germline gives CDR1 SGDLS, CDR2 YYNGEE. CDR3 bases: TGTGCCAGCAGCGCCTGGGGGGACTATGGCTACACCTTC. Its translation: CASSAWGDYGYTF. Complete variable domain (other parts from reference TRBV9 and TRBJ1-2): DSGVTQTPKHLITATGQRVTLRCSPRSGDLSVYWYQQSLDQGLQFLIQYYNGEERAKGNILERFSAQQFPDLHSELNLSSLELGDSALYFCASSAWGDYGYTFGSGTRLTVV.

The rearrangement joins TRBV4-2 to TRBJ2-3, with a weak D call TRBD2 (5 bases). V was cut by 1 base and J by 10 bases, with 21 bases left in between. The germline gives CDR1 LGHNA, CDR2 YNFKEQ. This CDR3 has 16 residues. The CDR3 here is CASSQGSGEGDRSQYF. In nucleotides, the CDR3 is TGTGCCAGCAGCCAAGGGTCCGGGGAAGGAGATCGGTCGCAGTATTTT.

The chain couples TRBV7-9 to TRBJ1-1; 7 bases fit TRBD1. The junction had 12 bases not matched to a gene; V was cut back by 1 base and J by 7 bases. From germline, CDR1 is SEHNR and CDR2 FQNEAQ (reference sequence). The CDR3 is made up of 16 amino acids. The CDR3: CASSLDGRGLRSEAFF. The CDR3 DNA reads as TGTGCCAGCAGCTTAGACGGTAGGGGGCTACGGAGTGAAGCTTTCTTT.

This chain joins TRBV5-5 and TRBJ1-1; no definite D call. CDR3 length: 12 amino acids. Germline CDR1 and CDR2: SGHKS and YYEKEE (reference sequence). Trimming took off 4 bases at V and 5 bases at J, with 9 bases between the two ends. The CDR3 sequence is CASSTGLTEAFF. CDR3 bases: TGTGCCAGCAGCACCGGACTGACTGAAGCTTTCTTT.

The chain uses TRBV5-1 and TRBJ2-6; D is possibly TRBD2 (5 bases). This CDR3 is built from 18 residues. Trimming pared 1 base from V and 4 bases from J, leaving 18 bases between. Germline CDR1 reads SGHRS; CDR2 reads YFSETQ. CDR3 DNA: TGCGCCAGCAGCTTGTACTCGTCGGGCCAGCGGGGGGCCAACGTCCTGACTTTC. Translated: CASSLYSSGQRGANVLTF.

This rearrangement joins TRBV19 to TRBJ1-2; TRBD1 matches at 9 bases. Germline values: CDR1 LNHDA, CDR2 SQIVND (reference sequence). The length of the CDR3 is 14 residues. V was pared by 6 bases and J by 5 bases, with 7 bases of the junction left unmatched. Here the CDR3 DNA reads TGTGCCAGTAGACCCGGGACAGGGTTATATGGCTACACCTTC. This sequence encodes CASRPGTGLYGYTF.

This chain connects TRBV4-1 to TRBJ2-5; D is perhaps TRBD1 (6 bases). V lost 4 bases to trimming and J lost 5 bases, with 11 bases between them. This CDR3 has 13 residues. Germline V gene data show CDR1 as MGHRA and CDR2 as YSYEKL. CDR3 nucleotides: TGCGCCAGCAGCCCGTGGGACACCGAGACCCAGTACTTC. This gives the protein CASSPWDTETQYF.

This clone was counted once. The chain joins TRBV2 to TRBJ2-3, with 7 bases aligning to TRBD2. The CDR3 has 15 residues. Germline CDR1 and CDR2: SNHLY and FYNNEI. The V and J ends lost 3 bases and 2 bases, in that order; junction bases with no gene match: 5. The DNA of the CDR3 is TGTGCCAGCAGTGAGGGCGGGAGACTCACAGATACGCAGTATTTT. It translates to CASSEGGRLTDTQYF.

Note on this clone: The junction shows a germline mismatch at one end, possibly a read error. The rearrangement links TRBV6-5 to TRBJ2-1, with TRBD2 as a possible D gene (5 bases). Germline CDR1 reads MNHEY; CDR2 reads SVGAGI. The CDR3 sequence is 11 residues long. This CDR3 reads CATHRAGYSVF. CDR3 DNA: TGTGCCACACATCGGGCGGGCTACTCGGTCTTC.

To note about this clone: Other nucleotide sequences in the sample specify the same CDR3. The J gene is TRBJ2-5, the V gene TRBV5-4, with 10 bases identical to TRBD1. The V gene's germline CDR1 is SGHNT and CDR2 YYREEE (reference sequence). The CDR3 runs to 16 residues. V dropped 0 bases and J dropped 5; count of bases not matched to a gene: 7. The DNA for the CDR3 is TGTGCCAGCAGCTTGGGGGACAGGGGATTAAGGGAGACCCAGTACTTC. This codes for CASSLGDRGLRETQYF.

CDR3 bases: TGTGCCACCCCGGGGCTAGCGGGCAGGTTCTTC. It codes for CATPGLAGRFF. The chain couples TRBV6-5 to TRBJ2-1, with 8 nucleotides matching TRBD2. The V segment lost 10 bases and the J segment 15 bases; nucleotides outside the gene matches: 11. The germline CDR1 and CDR2 sequences are MNHEY and SVGAGI. This CDR3 is 11 amino acids long.

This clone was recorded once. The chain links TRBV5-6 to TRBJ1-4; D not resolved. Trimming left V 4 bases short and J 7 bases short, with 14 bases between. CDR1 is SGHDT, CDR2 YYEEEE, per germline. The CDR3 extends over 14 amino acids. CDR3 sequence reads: CASSVWAEGEKLFF. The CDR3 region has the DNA TGTGCCAGCAGCGTCTGGGCAGAGGGTGAAAAACTGTTTTTT.

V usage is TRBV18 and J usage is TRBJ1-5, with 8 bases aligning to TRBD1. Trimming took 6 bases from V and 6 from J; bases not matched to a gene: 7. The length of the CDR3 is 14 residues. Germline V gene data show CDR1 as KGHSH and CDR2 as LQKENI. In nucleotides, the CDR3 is TGTGCCAGCTCTGGGCAGGGGGCTGGTCAGCCCCAGCATTTT. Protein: CASSGQGAGQPQHF.

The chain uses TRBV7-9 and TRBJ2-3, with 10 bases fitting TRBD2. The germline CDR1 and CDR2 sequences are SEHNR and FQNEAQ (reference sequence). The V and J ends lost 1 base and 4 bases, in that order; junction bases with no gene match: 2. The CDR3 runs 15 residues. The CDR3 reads CASSLGLAGADTQYF. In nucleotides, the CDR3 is TGTGCCAGCAGCTTAGGCCTAGCGGGGGCAGATACGCAGTATTTT. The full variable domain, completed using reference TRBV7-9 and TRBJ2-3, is DTGVSQNPRHKITKRGQNVTFRCDPISEHNRLYWYRQTLGQGPEFLTYFQNEAQLEKSRLLSDRFSAERPKGSFSTLEIQRTEQGDSAMYLCASSLGLAGADTQYFGPGTRLTVL.

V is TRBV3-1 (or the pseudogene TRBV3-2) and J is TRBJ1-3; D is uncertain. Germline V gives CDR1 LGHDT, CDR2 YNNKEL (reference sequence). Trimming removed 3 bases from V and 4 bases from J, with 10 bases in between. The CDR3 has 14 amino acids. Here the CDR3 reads CASSQESPGNTIYF. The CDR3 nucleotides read TGTGCCAGCAGCCAGGAGAGTCCGGGAAACACCATATATTTT.

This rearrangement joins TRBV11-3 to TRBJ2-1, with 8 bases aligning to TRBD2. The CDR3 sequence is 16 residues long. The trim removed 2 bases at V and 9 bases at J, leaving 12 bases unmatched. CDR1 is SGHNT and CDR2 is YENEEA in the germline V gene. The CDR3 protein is CASSLNPGGHRSEQFF. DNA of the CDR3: TGTGCCAGCAGCTTAAACCCGGGGGGGCACCGCAGTGAGCAGTTCTTC.

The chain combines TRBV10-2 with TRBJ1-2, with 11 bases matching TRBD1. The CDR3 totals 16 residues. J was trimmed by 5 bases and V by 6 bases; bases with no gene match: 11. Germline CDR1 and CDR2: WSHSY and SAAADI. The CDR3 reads CASSAIPGQGGYGYTF. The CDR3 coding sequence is TGCGCCAGCAGCGCAATCCCGGGACAGGGGGGGTATGGCTACACCTTC.

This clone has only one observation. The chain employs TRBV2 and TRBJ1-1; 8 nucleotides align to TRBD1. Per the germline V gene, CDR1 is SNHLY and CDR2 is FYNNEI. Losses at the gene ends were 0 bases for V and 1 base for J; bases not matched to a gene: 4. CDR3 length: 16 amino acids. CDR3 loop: CASSEAGGQANTEAFF. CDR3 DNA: TGTGCCAGCAGTGAAGCCGGGGGACAGGCGAACACTGAAGCTTTCTTT.

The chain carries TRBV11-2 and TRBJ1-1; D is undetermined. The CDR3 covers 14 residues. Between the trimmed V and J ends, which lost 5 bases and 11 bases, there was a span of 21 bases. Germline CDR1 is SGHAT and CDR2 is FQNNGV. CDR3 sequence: CASSRPGGESNAFF. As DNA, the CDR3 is TGTGCCAGCAGCCGCCCGGGAGGCGAATCAAACGCTTTCTTT.

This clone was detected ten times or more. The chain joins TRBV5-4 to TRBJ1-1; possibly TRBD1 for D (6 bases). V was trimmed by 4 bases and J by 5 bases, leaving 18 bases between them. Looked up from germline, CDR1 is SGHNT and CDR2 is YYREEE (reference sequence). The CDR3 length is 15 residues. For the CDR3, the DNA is TGTGCCAGCAGCACAAAACAGGGAATGAGAACTGAAGCTTTCTTT. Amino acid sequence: CASSTKQGMRTEAFF.

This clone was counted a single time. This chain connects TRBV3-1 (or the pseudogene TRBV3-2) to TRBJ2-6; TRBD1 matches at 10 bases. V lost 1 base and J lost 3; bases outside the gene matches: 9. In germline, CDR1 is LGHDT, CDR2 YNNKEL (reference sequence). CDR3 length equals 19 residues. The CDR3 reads CASSQGGDRGIIGANVLTF. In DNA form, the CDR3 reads TGTGCCAGCAGCCAAGGAGGGGACAGGGGAATTATTGGGGCCAACGTCCTGACTTTC.

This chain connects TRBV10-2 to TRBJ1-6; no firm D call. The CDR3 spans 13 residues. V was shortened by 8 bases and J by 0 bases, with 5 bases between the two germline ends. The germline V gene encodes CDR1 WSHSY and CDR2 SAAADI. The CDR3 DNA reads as TGCGCCAGCTCGAGCTCCTATAATTCACCCCTCCACTTT. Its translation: CASSSSYNSPLHF.

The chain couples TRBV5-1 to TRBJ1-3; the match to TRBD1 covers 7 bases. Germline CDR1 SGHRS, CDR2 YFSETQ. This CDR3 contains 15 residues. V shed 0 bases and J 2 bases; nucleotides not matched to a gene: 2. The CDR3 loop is CASSLGQGTGNTIYF. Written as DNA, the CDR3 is TGCGCCAGCAGCTTGGGACAGGGAACTGGAAACACCATATATTTT.

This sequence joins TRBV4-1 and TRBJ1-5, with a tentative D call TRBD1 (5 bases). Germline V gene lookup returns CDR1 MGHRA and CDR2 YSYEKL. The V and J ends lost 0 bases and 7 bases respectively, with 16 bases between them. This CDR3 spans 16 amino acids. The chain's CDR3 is CASSQDRGALSQPQHF. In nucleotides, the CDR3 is TGCGCCAGCAGCCAAGATCGTGGGGCGTTGAGCCAGCCCCAGCATTTT.